The entry below gives a single T cell receptor beta chain sequence along with its context. Data came from immunoSEQ multiplex PCR; TCRdb stores just in-frame clones and leaves some out. The table includes some 500,000 clones, around nine tenths detected once. The record originates from a study of blood T cell repertoires in COVID-19. CDR1 is WSHSY and CDR2 is SAAADI in the germline V gene. V shed 0 bases and J shed 4 bases, with 9 bases lying between them. The CDR3 runs 14 residues. The receptor was derived from a woman aged 40 to 55 who had recovered from COVID-19. J is TRBJ1-1 and V is TRBV10-2; D might be TRBD1 (6 bases). The sample consisted of PBMCs or T cells enriched from blood (not recorded which). The CDR3 region is CASSESRGFTEAFF. The CDR3 DNA follows: TGCGCCAGCAGTGAGTCGAGGGGGTTCACTGAAGCTTTCTTT.